What follows are 17 T cell receptor beta chains derived from one specimen sequenced in a study of blood T cell repertoires in COVID-19. The repertoire was sequenced with immunoSEQ multiplex PCR; TCRdb's copy has only in-frame clones and lacks some. Seen here are under 300,000 clones, roughly 87% observed once, and the top ten hold 7.2%. Specimen: peripheral blood. Every receptor here comes from a man aged 60 to 75 who had recovered from COVID-19.

This clone was seen once. CDR3 sequence (DNA): TGTGCCAGCAGGGGGACAGTTGGCAATGAAAAACTGTTTTTT. Its protein is CASRGTVGNEKLFF. V is TRBV3-1 (or the pseudogene TRBV3-2) and J is TRBJ1-4; TRBD1 agrees at 7 bases. This CDR3 region has 14 residues. V was pared by 6 bases and J by 5 bases, with 6 bases of the junction left unmatched. Germline V CDR1 and CDR2: LGHDT, YNNKEL (reference sequence).

The rearrangement joins TRBV2 to TRBJ1-2; no clear D. Germline loops: CDR1 SNHLY, CDR2 FYNNEI. The length of the CDR3 is 13 residues. V lost 4 bases to trimming and J lost 8 bases, with 14 bases between them. In nucleotides, the CDR3 is TGTGCCAGCAGTGGGGTAGGCCGCGGGGGCTACACCTTC. This gives the protein CASSGVGRGGYTF.

The V call is TRBV11-1, the J call TRBJ2-4; perhaps TRBD2 as D (6 bases). Looked up from germline, CDR1 is SGHAT and CDR2 is FQDESV (reference sequence). The CDR3 spans 14 residues. V lost 3 bases to trimming and J lost 0 bases, with 6 bases between them. This chain's CDR3 is CASSLGGAKNIQYF. As DNA, the CDR3 is TGTGCCAGCAGCTTGGGGGGAGCCAAAAACATTCAGTACTTC.

This clone was observed a few times. The chain recombines TRBV7-8 with TRBJ2-1; TRBD2 agrees at 8 bases. Trimming at V came to 2 bases and at J to 10 bases, leaving 10 bases not matched to a gene. The CDR3 is 15 residues long. CDR1 and CDR2 (germline): SGHVS, FQNEAQ. In nucleotides, the CDR3 is TGTGCCAGCAGCTTAACGGCGGGGGGACGCCAGGAGCAGTTCTTC. Translation: CASSLTAGGRQEQFF.

The chain has TRBV5-7 and TRBJ1-5; tentative D call: TRBD1 (6 bases). TRBV5-7 is an ORF, with its function uncertain. The CDR3 runs to 15 residues. Deletions cut 0 bases from V and 2 bases from J, with 9 bases between. CDR3 amino acids: CASSLVAGGNQPQHF. Here the CDR3 DNA reads TGTGCCAGCAGCTTGGTGGCAGGGGGCAATCAGCCCCAGCATTTT.

V is TRBV27 and J is TRBJ2-2, with D maybe TRBD2 (5 bases). The CDR3 length is 13 residues. CDR1 is MNHEY, CDR2 SMNVEV, per germline (reference sequence). Trimming cost V 7 bases and J 5 bases, with 11 bases left between them. The CDR3 sequence: CASKRGGTGELFF. The DNA of the CDR3 is TGTGCCAGCAAACGGGGTGGTACCGGGGAGCTGTTTTTT.

The V call is TRBV10-3, the J call TRBJ1-5; 10 bases match TRBD1. CDR1 and CDR2 from the germline V gene are ENHRY and SYGVKD. J lost 2 bases, V lost 10 bases, and 5 bases had no gene match. The CDR3 extends over 14 amino acids. The CDR3 sequence is CATRDRGGNQPQHF. The DNA for the CDR3 is TGTGCCACCCGGGACAGGGGTGGCAATCAGCCCCAGCATTTT.

The rearrangement links TRBV14 to TRBJ2-3, with 9 bases lining up with TRBD1. Losses at the gene ends were 4 bases for V and 1 base for J; bases not matched to a gene: 6. Looked up from germline, CDR1 is SGHDN and CDR2 is FVKESK. This CDR3 contains 16 residues. CDR3 amino acids: CASSRLTGGGTDTQYF. The CDR3 nucleotides read TGTGCCAGCAGCCGCCTTACAGGGGGCGGCACAGATACGCAGTATTTT.

The V call is TRBV24-1, the J call TRBJ2-3, with TRBD1 as a possible D gene (6 bases). The V end was cut by 11 bases, the J end by 3 bases, with 20 bases between. Germline V lookup: CDR1 KGHDR, CDR2 SFDVKD. The CDR3 sequence is 15 residues long. The CDR3 DNA is TGTGCCATCTCCAGGGGCGGCGTCCCAACAGATACGCAGTATTTT. This sequence encodes CAISRGGVPTDTQYF.

V gene TRBV19 combines with J gene TRBJ1-3; D is uncertain. V lost 7 bases and J lost 0, with 13 bases in between. The CDR3 length is 15 residues. In germline, CDR1 is LNHDA, CDR2 SQIVND (reference sequence). CDR3 nucleotides: TGTGCCAGTAAACGGCAGGTTTTCTCTGGAAACACCATATATTTT. Encoded protein: CASKRQVFSGNTIYF. Combining the CDR3 with reference TRBV19 and TRBJ1-3 gives the whole variable domain DGGITQSPKYLFRKEGQNVTLSCEQNLNHDAMYWYRQDPGQGLRLIYYSQIVNDFQKGDIAEGYSVSREKKESFPLTVTSAQKNPTAFYLCASKRQVFSGNTIYFGEGSWLTVV.

The rearrangement joins TRBV5-1 to TRBJ2-3, with TRBD2 matching over 11 bases. Germline V lookup: CDR1 SGHRS, CDR2 YFSETQ. This CDR3 region has 15 residues. The trim removed 4 bases at V and 6 bases at J, leaving 7 bases unmatched. This CDR3 is CASSIAGGQLDTQYF. In DNA, the CDR3 is TGCGCCAGCAGCATAGCGGGGGGGCAGTTGGATACGCAGTATTTT.

The genes are TRBV5-4 and TRBJ1-2; D perhaps matches TRBD1 (5 bases). CDR3 length: 18 amino acids. Germline V lookup: CDR1 SGHNT, CDR2 YYREEE (reference sequence). Deletions cut 1 base from V and 0 bases from J, with 19 bases between. The CDR3 loop is CASSLSGRANLANYGYTF. The CDR3 coding sequence is TGTGCCAGCAGCTTGTCCGGCAGGGCAAACCTAGCTAACTATGGCTACACCTTC.

CDR3: CAISETLAGGTDTQYF. As DNA, the CDR3 is TGTGCCATCAGTGAGACGTTAGCGGGGGGAACAGATACGCAGTATTTT. The V and J genes are TRBV10-3 and TRBJ2-3; 10 positions match TRBD2. Per the germline V gene, CDR1 is ENHRY and CDR2 is SYGVKD. The ends lost 2 bases at V and 3 bases at J; junction bases unmatched: 5. The CDR3 is 16 residues long.

This clone was counted a few times. The rearrangement uses TRBV18 and TRBJ1-2; TRBD1 matches 7 bases. V dropped 3 bases and J dropped 2; count of bases not matched to a gene: 6. CDR1 and CDR2 (germline): KGHSH, LQKENI. This CDR3 is 15 amino acids long. For the CDR3, the DNA is TGTGCCAGCTCACCCGGACAGGTTTTAAACTATGGCTACACCTTC. Protein sequence: CASSPGQVLNYGYTF.

This clone appeared once. V gene TRBV9 combines with J gene TRBJ2-1; D gene uncertain. The CDR3 totals 13 residues. V was trimmed by 2 bases and J by 4 bases, leaving 7 bases between them. Germline CDR1 and CDR2: SGDLS and YYNGEE. The CDR3: CASSVFPYNEQFF. The DNA for the CDR3 is TGTGCCAGCAGCGTCTTCCCTTACAATGAGCAGTTCTTC.

This sequence joins TRBV5-1 and TRBJ1-5, with TRBD1 as a possible D gene (6 bases). Germline CDR1 and CDR2: SGHRS and YFSETQ. The CDR3 spans 15 residues. Trimming stripped 4 bases from V and 1 base from J, with 12 bases between. The CDR3 DNA reads as TGCGCCAGCAGCATAACAGGGTTAAGCAATCAGCCCCAGCATTTT. Protein product: CASSITGLSNQPQHF.

This clone was picked up one time. The rearrangement links TRBV20-1 to TRBJ2-7; tentative D call: TRBD1 (5 bases). Trimming left V 2 bases short and J 6 bases short, with 8 bases between. The CDR3 covers 11 residues. The germline gives CDR1 DFQATT, CDR2 SNEGSKA (reference sequence). CDR3 region: CSARTGSEQYV. The CDR3 DNA reads TGCAGTGCTAGAACAGGCTCCGAGCAGTACGTC.